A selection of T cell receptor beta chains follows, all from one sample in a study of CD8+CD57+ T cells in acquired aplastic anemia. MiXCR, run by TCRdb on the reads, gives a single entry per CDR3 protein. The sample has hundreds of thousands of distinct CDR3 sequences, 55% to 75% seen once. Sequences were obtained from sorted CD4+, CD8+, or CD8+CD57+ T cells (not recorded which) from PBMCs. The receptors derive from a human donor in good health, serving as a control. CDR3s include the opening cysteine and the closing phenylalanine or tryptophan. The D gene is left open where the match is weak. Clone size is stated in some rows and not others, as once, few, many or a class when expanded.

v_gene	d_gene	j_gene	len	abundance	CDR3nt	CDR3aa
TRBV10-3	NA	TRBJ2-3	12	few	TGTGCCATCAGTCGCACAGTGGATACGCAGTATTTT	CAISRTVDTQYF
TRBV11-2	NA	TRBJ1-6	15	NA	TGTGCCAGCAGTCCGGGGCGGGCAAGTAATTCACCCCTCCACTTT	CASSPGRASNSPLHF
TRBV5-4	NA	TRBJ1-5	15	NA	TGTGCCAGCAGCTTTCGGCCAGGTAGCAATCAGCCCCAGCATTTT	CASSFRPGSNQPQHF
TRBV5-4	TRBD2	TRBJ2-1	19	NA	TGTGCCAGCAGTCGGCCCGGGACTAGCGGGAGGGGGTCCTACAATGAGCAGTTCTTC	CASSRPGTSGRGSYNEQFF
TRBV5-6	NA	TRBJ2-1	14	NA	TGTGCCAGCAGCCGCTGGACAGCCTACAATGAGCAGTTCTTC	CASSRWTAYNEQFF
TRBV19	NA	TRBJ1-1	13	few	TGTGCCAGTAGTATAGCGATGCAGACTGAAGCTTTCTTT	CASSIAMQTEAFF
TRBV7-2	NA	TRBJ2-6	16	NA	TGTGCCAGCAGCCCGGTGTGGGGCACTTGCGAGCAGTACCTGACTTTC	CASSPVWGTCEQYLTF
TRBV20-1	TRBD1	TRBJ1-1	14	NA	TGCAGTGCCCCCCGACAGGGGATGAACACTGAAGCTTTCTTT	CSAPRQGMNTEAFF
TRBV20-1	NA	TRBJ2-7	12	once	TGCAGTGCTTGTGGCGACGTCAACGGGGAGTACTTC	CSACGDVNGEYF
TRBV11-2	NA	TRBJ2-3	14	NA	TGCGCCAGCAGAACGGACAAGGGGGGAGATACGCAGTATTTT	CASRTDKGGDTQYF
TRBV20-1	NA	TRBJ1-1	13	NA	TGCAGTTCGGCCGTCACGGGCACCACTGAAGCTTTCTTT	CSSAVTGTTEAFF
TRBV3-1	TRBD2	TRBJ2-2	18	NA	TGTGCCAGCAGCCAAGCGCTAGCGGGGGGGGCCAACACCGGGGAGCTGTTTTTT	CASSQALAGGANTGELFF
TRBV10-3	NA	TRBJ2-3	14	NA	TGTGCCATCAGCTACGGGGACCCCACAGATACGCAGTATTTT	CAISYGDPTDTQYF
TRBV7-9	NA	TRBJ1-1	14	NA	TGTGCCAGCACGGGGAGGAGACCCAGTACTGCGGGCCTGTTT	CASTGRRPSTAGLF
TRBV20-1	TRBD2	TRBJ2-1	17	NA	TGCAGTGCTAGAGATTATTCGACTAGCGGGGGGGCTAATGAGCAGTTCTTC	CSARDYSTSGGANEQFF
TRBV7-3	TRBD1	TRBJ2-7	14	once	TGTGCCAGCAGCTTAGAGGGACAGGGGGGCCAGCTGTACTTC	CASSLEGQGGQLYF
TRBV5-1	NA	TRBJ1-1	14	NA	TGTGCCAGCAGCTTGGAACGGCCGAAGGCTGAAGCTTTCTTT	CASSLERPKAEAFF
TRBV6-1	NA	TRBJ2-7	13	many	TGTGCCAGCAGTTTCCAGGGGTCCGGCGAGCAGTACTTC	CASSFQGSGEQYF
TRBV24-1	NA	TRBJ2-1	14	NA	TGTGCCACCAGTGGGGACGGCGCCTACAATGAGCAGTTCTTT	CATSGDGAYNEQFF
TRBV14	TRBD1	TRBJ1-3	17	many	TGTGCCAGCAGCCAGATCCGAGGGGACAGCTCTGGAAACACCATATATTTT	CASSQIRGDSSGNTIYF
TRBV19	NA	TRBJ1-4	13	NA	TGTGCCAGTAGTACCGGCGGGGGCGAAAAACTGTTTTTT	CASSTGGGEKLFF
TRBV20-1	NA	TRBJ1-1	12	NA	TGCAGTGCTATATCCGACGGAGGTGAAGCTTTCTTT	CSAISDGGEAFF
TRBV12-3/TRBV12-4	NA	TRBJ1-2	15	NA	TGTGCCAGCAGTTTTCAGGGACCGGGGCTTTATGGCTACACCTTC	CASSFQGPGLYGYTF
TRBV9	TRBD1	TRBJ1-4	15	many	TGTGCCAGCAGCGTCGGGACAGGGGCTAATGAAAAACTGTTTTTT	CASSVGTGANEKLFF
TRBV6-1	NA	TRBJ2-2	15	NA	TGTGCCAGCAGTGAGGAGGGGACGAACACCGGGGAGCTGTTTTTT	CASSEEGTNTGELFF
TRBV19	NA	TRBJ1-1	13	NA	TGTGCCAGTAGTATGGGGAGGAACACTGAAGCTTTCTTT	CASSMGRNTEAFF
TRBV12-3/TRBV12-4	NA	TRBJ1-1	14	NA	TGTGCCAGCACCTGGCACAGGTCTAACACTGAAGCTTTCTTT	CASTWHRSNTEAFF
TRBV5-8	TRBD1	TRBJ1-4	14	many	TGTGCCAGCAGCTTTGACAGGGGTCATGAAAAACTGTTTTTT	CASSFDRGHEKLFF
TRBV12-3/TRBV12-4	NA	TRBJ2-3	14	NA	TGTGCCAGCAGACTGGGGGGTTGGACAGATACGCAGTATTTT	CASRLGGWTDTQYF
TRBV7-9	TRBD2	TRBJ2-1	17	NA	TGTGCCAGCAGCGCCCGGACTAGCGGGGGCCCCACAGATACGCAGTTCTTC	CASSARTSGGPTDTQFF
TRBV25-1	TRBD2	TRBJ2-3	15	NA	TGTGCCAGCACCACCCTAGCGGGCGCGGGAGATACGCAGTATTTT	CASTTLAGAGDTQYF
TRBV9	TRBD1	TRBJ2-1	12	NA	TGTGCCAGCAGCAGACAGGGGAATGAGCAGTTCTTC	CASSRQGNEQFF
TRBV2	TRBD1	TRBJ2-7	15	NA	TGTGCCAGCAGTGACGGGACAGGGGGCTTCGACGGGCAGTACTTC	CASSDGTGGFDGQYF
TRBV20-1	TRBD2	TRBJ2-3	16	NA	TGCAGTGCTAGAGATCCAGCGGGGGAGGGCACAGATACGCAGTATTTT	CSARDPAGEGTDTQYF
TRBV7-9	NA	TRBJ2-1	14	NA	TGTGCCAGCAGCTTTGGTCCGTTAGGCAATGAGCAGTTCTTC	CASSFGPLGNEQFF
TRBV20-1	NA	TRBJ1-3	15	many	TGCAGTGCTAGAGATCAAAGCAACTCTGGAAACACCATATATTTT	CSARDQSNSGNTIYF
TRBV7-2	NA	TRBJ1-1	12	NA	TGTGCCAGTATGTCGCTTGGCAGAGAAGCTTTCTTT	CASMSLGREAFF
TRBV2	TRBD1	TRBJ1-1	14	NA	TGTGCCAGCAGCCTGGACAGGGTCGACACTGAAGCTTTCTTT	CASSLDRVDTEAFF
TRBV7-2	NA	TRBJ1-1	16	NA	TGTGCCAGCAGCTTAGTCGGGAGTTACAGGGCCACTGAAGCTTTCTTT	CASSLVGSYRATEAFF
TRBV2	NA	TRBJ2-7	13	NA	TGTGCCAGCAACGGTGGGGGCGCATACGAGCAGTACTTC	CASNGGGAYEQYF
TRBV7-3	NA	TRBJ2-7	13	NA	TGTGCCAGCACCCGGGACACTTCCTACGTGCAGTACTTT	CASTRDTSYVQYF
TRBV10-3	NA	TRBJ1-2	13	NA	TGTGCCATCAGTGAGGACAGGACCTATGGCTACACCTTC	CAISEDRTYGYTF
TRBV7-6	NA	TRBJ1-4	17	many	TGTGCCAGCAGCCCTCGGTACAGGGCCGCAACTAATGAAAAACTGTTTTTT	CASSPRYRAATNEKLFF
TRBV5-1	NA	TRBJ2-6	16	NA	TGCGCCAGCAGCTTGGTAGGGGGCTCTGGGGCCAACGTCCTGACTTTC	CASSLVGGSGANVLTF